The source of this T cell receptor beta chain is a study of pediatric ulcerative colitis. CDR3 size: 14 residues. Germline loops: CDR1 SGHRS, CDR2 YFSETQ. Losses at the gene ends were 2 bases for V and 8 bases for J; bases not matched to a gene: 4. During colonoscopy, one to two rectal pinch biopsies were collected. Measured with immunoSEQ multiplex PCR; TCRdb has only the in-frame clones, and not every one. This sample carries 44,000 or so clones, about 78% of them seen once, and the ten largest clones take less than 4.5%. Sequenced input: gut tissue. The clonotype was recovered from a girl aged 10 to 17 with moderate ulcerative colitis. This sequence joins TRBV5-1 and TRBJ2-1; 10 bases are a match to TRBD2. The CDR3 loop is CASSLAGGEYEQFF. The DNA of the CDR3 is TGCGCCAGCAGCTTAGCGGGAGGGGAATATGAGCAGTTCTTC.